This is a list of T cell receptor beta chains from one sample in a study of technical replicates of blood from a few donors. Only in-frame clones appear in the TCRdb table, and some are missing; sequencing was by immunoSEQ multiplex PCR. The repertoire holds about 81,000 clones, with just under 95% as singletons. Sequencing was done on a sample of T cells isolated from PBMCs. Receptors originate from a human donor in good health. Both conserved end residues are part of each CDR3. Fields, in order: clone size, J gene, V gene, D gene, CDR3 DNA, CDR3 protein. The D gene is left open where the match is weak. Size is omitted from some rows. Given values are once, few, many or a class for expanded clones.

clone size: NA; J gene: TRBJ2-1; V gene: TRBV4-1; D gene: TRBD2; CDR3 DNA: TGCGCCAGCAGCCGTGGAGTAGCGGGAGGTCGCGATGAGCAGTTCTTC; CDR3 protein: CASSRGVAGGRDEQFF
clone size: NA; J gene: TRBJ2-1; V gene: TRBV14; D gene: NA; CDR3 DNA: TGTGCCAGCAGCCAAGGCAACTTTCGCTCCTACAATGAGCAGTTCTTC; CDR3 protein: CASSQGNFRSYNEQFF
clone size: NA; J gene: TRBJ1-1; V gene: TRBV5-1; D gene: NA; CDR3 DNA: TGCGCCAGCAGCCAGAGGACAGTGAACACTGAAGCTTTCTTT; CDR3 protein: CASSQRTVNTEAFF
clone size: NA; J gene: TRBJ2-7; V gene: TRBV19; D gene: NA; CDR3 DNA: TGTGCCAGCTCAGGGTCCTACGAGCAGTACTTC; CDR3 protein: CASSGSYEQYF
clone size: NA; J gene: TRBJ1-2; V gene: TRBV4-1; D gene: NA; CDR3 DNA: TGCGCCAGCAGCCGACAGGTGCAGGGAAGTGGCTACACCTTC; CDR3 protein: CASSRQVQGSGYTF
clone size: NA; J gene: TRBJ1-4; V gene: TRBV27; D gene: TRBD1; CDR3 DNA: TGTGCCAGCAGTTTCGGACAGGGGGCGCACGGGTCATTTGGAGAAAAACTGTTTTTT; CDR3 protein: CASSFGQGAHGSFGEKLFF
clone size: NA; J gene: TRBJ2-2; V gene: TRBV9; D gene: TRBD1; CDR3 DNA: TGTGCCAGCAGCCCGCTGACTACAGGGGGCACCGGGGAGCTGTTTTTT; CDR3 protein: CASSPLTTGGTGELFF
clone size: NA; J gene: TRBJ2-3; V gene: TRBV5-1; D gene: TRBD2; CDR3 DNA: TGCGCCAGCAGCTTGGGACTAGCGGGAGTCCCAGATACGCAGTATTTT; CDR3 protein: CASSLGLAGVPDTQYF
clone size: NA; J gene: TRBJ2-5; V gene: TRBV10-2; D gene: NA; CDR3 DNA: TGCGCCAGCTCTCGGGGGGCCCGGGAGACCCAGTACTTC; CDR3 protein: CASSRGARETQYF
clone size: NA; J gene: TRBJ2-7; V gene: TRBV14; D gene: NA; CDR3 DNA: TGTGCCAGCAGTCCCTACCTCTCCTACGAGCAGTACTTC; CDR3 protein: CASSPYLSYEQYF
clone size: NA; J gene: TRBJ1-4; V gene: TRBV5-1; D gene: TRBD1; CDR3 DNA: TGCGCCAGCAGCTTGAGGACAGGGAATGAAAAACTGTTTTTT; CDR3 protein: CASSLRTGNEKLFF
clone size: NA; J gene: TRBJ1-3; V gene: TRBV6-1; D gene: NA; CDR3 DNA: TGTGCCAGCACCCCCTCCTCTGGAAACACCATATATTTT; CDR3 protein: CASTPSSGNTIYF
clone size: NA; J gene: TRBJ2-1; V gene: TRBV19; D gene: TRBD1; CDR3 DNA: TGTGCCTCCAGACAGGGGTCCTACAATGAGCAGTTCTTC; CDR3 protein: CASRQGSYNEQFF
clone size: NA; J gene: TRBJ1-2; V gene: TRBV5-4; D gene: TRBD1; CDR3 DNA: TGTGCCAGCAGCTTGGCCCGGACAGGGGGTAACTATGGCTACACCTTC; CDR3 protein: CASSLARTGGNYGYTF
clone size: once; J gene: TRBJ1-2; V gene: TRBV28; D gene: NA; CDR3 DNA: TGTGCCAGCAGTCCCTCGGGACTCACTAACTATGGCTACACCTTC; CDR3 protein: CASSPSGLTNYGYTF
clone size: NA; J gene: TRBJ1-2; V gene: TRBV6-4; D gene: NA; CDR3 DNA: TGTGCCAGCAGAGAAGACGTAGGACAATTGAACTACACCTTC; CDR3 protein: CASREDVGQLNYTF
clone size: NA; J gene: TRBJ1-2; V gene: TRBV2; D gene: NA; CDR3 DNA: TGTGCCAGCGATCCCTGGGGGGGACGGTATGGCTACACCTTC; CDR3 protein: CASDPWGGRYGYTF
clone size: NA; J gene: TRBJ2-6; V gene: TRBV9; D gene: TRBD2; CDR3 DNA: TGTGCCAGCAGCCCCCGGGGGGGGCCCCTCTCTGGGGCCAACGTCCTGACTTTC; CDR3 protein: CASSPRGGPLSGANVLTF
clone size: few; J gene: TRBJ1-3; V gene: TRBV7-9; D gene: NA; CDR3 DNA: TGTGCCAGCAGCCTTATTCAGAGGTCCTCTGGAAACACCATATATTTT; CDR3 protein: CASSLIQRSSGNTIYF
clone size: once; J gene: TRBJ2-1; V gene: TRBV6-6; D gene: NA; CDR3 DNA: TGTGCCAGCAGTTACACGGACTGGAACAATGAGCAGTTCTTC; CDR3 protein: CASSYTDWNNEQFF
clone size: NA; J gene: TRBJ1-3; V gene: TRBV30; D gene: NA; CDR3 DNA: TGTGCCTGGAGTGTACGCCCAGGCTCTGGAAACACCATATATTTT; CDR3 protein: CAWSVRPGSGNTIYF
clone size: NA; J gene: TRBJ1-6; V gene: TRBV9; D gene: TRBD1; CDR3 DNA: TGTGCCAGCAGCGTAGATCCCGGACAGGGGGTTAGGTCACCCCTCCACTTT; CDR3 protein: CASSVDPGQGVRSPLHF
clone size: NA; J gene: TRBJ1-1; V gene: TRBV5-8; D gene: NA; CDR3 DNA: TGTGCCAGCAGCTTGTTCGGGAACACTGAAGCTTTCTTT; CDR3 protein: CASSLFGNTEAFF
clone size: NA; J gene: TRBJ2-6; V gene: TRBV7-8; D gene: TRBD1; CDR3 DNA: TGTGCCAGCAGCGCCCAGGGGGCATTGGCTGGGGCCAACGTCCTGACTTTC; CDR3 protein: CASSAQGALAGANVLTF
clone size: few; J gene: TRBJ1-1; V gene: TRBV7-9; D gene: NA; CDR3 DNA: TGTGCCAGCAGGTGGAAGGGACAAGCCGAAAAGGAGGCTTTCTTT; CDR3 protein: CASRWKGQAEKEAFF
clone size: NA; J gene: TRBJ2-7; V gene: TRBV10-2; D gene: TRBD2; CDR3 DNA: TGCGCCACCGGGGGACTAGCGGGAGGGCCGACCTACGAGCAGTACTTC; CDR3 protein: CATGGLAGGPTYEQYF
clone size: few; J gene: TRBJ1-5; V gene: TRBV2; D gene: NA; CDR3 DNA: TGTGCCAGCAGGGACAGTGGACAGCCCCAGCATTTT; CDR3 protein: CASRDSGQPQHF
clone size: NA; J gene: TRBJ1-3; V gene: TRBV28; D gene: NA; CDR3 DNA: TGTGCCAGCCTCAGGGGTTCTTTTGGAAACACCATATATTTT; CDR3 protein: CASLRGSFGNTIYF
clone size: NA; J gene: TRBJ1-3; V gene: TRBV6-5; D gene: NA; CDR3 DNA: TGTGCCAGCAGTTACTCGTCGGGGTCCCGTCAAAACACCATATATTTT; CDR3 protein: CASSYSSGSRQNTIYF
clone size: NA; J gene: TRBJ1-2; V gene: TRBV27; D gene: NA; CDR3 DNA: TGTGCCAGCAGTTTATCGGGGAGCTATGGCTACACCTTC; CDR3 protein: CASSLSGSYGYTF
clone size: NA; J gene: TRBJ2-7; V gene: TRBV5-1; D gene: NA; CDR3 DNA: TGCGCCAGCAGCTTGTGGCAGGGGAGTTCCTACGAGCAGTACTTC; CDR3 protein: CASSLWQGSSYEQYF
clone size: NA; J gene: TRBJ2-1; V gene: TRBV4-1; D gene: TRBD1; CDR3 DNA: TGCGCCAGCAGCCAAGGAGGACAGGAAGGGTTTAATGAGCAGTTCTTC; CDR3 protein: CASSQGGQEGFNEQFF
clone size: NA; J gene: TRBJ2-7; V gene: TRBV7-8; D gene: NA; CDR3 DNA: TGTGCCAGCAGCTTAGGCGGCACCCCACCCACCTACGAGCAGTACTTC; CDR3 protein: CASSLGGTPPTYEQYF
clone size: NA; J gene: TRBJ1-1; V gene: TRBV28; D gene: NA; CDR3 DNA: TGTGCCAGTTTAGGACTCGACCGGGGGAAAAAAACTGAAGCTTTCTTT; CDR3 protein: CASLGLDRGKKTEAFF
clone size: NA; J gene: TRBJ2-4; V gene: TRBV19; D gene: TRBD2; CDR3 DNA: TGTGCCAGTAACCCGGCCGGGACTAGCCCTGGGGGAGTCAAAAACATTCAGTACTTC; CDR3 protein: CASNPAGTSPGGVKNIQYF
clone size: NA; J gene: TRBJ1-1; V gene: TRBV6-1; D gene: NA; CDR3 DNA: TGTGCCAGCAGTGAAGCGCGGGTTGGGAACACTGAAGCTTTCTTT; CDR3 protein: CASSEARVGNTEAFF
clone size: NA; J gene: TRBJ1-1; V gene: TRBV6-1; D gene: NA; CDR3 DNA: TGTGCCAGCAGTGAAATGGGGGGCACTGAAGCTTTCTTT; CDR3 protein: CASSEMGGTEAFF
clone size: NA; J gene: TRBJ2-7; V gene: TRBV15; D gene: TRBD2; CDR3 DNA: TGTGCCACCCTTGGGGGGGGCGAGCAGTACTTC; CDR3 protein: CATLGGGEQYF
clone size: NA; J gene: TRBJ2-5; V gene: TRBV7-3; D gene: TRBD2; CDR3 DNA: TGTGCCAGCAGCTCGGGGGGGCTCGAGACCCAGTACTTC; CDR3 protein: CASSSGGLETQYF
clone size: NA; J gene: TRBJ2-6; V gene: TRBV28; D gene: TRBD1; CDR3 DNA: TGTGCCAGCAGCCGGACAGGGATATCCAGGGGGGCCAACGTCCTGACTTTC; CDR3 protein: CASSRTGISRGANVLTF
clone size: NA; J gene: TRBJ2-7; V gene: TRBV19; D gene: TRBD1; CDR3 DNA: TGTGCCAGTAGTATAGCCCAGGGGGAGTCCTACGAGCAGTACTTC; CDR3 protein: CASSIAQGESYEQYF
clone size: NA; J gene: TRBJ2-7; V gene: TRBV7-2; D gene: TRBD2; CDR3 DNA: TGTGCCAGCAGCGAGCCGGGACTAGGTTCCTACGAGCAGTACTTC; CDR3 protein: CASSEPGLGSYEQYF
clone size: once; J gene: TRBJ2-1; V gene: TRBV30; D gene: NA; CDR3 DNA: TGTGCCTGGAGTGGAGGAGGGGGGGGTAAAGACAATGAGCAGTTCTTC; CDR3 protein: CAWSGGGGGKDNEQFF
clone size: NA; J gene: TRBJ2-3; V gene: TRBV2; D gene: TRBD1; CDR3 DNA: TGTGCCAGCAGTGAGACAGGGTACATGTTGACAGATACGCAGTATTTT; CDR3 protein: CASSETGYMLTDTQYF
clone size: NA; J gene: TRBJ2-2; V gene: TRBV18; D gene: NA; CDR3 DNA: TGTGCCAGCTCCGAATCCGGGACTCCGAACACCGGGGAGCTGTTTTTT; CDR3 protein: CASSESGTPNTGELFF
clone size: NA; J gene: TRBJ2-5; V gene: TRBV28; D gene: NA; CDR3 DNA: TGTGCCAGCAGTTTAGGGCAGCCTCAAGAGACCCAGTACTTC; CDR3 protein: CASSLGQPQETQYF
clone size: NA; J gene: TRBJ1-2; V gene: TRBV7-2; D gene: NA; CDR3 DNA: TGTGCCAGCAGCTTGAGACAAGAAGCTAACTATGGCTACACCTTC; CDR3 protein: CASSLRQEANYGYTF
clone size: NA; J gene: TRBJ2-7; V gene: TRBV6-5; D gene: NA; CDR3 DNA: TGTGCCAGCAGTTACAGCAGGGGGGCGTTCGACGAGCAGTACTTC; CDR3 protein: CASSYSRGAFDEQYF
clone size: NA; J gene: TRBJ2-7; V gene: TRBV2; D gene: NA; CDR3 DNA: TGTGCCAGCCGGCCCGGGTTATACTCCTACGAGCAGTACTTC; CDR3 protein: CASRPGLYSYEQYF
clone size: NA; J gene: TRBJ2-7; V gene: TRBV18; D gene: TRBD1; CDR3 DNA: TGTGCCAGCTCACCACCTCTTCAGGGGGCGGACGAGCAGTACTTC; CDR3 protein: CASSPPLQGADEQYF
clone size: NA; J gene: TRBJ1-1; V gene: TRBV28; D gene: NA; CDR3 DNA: TGTGCCAGCAGCCCCATACAGGGAATGAACACTGAAGCTTTCTTT; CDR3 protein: CASSPIQGMNTEAFF